The present T cell receptor (beta chain) was sequenced within a study of neurological immune-mediated disorders. This clonotype occurred many times. Trimming took off 0 bases at V and 7 bases at J, with 12 bases between the two ends. Germline V gene lookup returns CDR1 GTSNPN and CDR2 SVGIG (reference sequence). This CDR3 region has 13 residues. Documented time point: longitudinal time-point 3. The starting material, 2 million PBMCs stored at -80 C, gave rise to the unsorted libraries. Synthesis of cDNA was performed by 5'RACE using 10-nucleotide random UMIs. Sequencing runs each yielded over 180 million TCR-beta sequences from 15-18 subjects. Each CDR3 protein is one row after TCRdb ran MiXCR on the 5' RACE reads. Seen here are under 100,000 distinct CDR3 sequences, about 4.5% observed once, and the top ten hold 5.7%.

The TCR originated in a woman aged 55-69 years with multiple sclerosis. V and J are TRBV30 and TRBJ1-2; no reliable D call. What was sequenced was PBMCs. The CDR3 nucleotides read TGTGCCTGGAGTGTCCTATCGACGGGTGGCTACACCTTC. As protein: CAWSVLSTGGYTF.